The 9 T cell receptor beta chains below all came from one sample that was sequenced in a study of shared clonotypes between healthy human individuals. Here immunoSEQ multiplex PCR was the method, and the copy in TCRdb shows in-frame clones only, minus some. The sample yields a few million clones, approximately 90% seen once. The sequenced sample was naive CD4+ T cells sorted from blood. Subset denoted: CD45RA+ positively selected. The receptors derive from a man aged 18 to 30 in good health.

This chain uses TRBV12-5 with TRBJ2-3; TRBD2 matches 9 bases. V trimming: 10 bases; J trimming: 0 bases; junction bases outside the gene matches: 5. This CDR3 is built from 14 residues. Germline V gives CDR1 LGHNT, CDR2 FRNRAP. DNA for the CDR3: TGTGCTACCGCTACTAGCGGGAGCACAGATACGCAGTATTTT. This encodes CATATSGSTDTQYF.

Note on this clone: Other DNA sequences in this sample translate to the same CDR3. The chain couples TRBV6-1 to TRBJ1-2; D may be TRBD1 (5 bases). V shed 8 bases and J shed 4 bases, with 8 bases lying between them. The CDR3 sequence is 11 residues long. The germline V gene has CDR1 MNHNS and CDR2 SASEGT. CDR3 in DNA: TGTGCCAGCTCTCAGGGCTATGGCTACACCTTC. Encoded protein: CASSQGYGYTF.

The chain recombines TRBV7-2 with TRBJ2-5, with 9 bases aligning to TRBD2. V gave up 1 base and J gave up 4 bases; unmatched junction bases: 7. CDR3 length: 16 residues. Germline CDR1 SGHTA, CDR2 FQGNSA. CDR3 nucleotide sequence: TGTGCCAGCAGCTTAGTGGCGGGACTAGCCGTAGAGACCCAGTACTTC. Protein sequence: CASSLVAGLAVETQYF.

The chain recombines TRBV15 with TRBJ2-5; 8 positions agree with TRBD1. CDR1 and CDR2 from the germline V gene are LNHNV and YYDKDF (reference sequence). The CDR3 runs to 14 residues. With 5 bases clipped from V and 4 bases from J, the junction kept 6 bases outside the gene matches. The CDR3 region is CATSAQGAGETQYF. The CDR3 region has the DNA TGTGCCACCAGCGCGCAGGGGGCTGGAGAGACCCAGTACTTC.

Details on this clone: Other DNA sequences in the sample encode the same CDR3. The J gene is TRBJ1-5, the V gene TRBV18; D uncertain. The CDR3 has 13 residues. V dropped 2 bases and J dropped 1 base, with 3 bases sitting between them. Germline V lookup: CDR1 KGHSH, CDR2 LQKENI. The CDR3 DNA reads TGTGCCAGCTCACCAACCAGCAATCAGCCCCAGCATTTT. Translation gives CASSPTSNQPQHF.

With respect to this clone: Different DNA sequences within this sample yield the same CDR3. The chain links TRBV7-2 to TRBJ2-1, with D uncertain. The V gene lost 0 bases and the J gene lost 2 bases, with 5 bases spanning the gap. Germline V gene sequence: CDR1 SGHTA, CDR2 FQGNSA. CDR3 length: 14 residues. The DNA of the CDR3 is TGTGCCAGCAGCTTAGCGGGTACCTACAATGAGCAGTTCTTC. Residues: CASSLAGTYNEQFF.

This chain connects TRBV18 to TRBJ2-1; 9 bases align to TRBD2. Unmatched junction bases numbered 15, after V lost 2 bases and J lost 7 bases. Germline V gene data show CDR1 as KGHSH and CDR2 as LQKENI. The CDR3 extends over 18 amino acids. The CDR3 region is CASSPSLVAGGAPNEQFF. DNA of the CDR3: TGTGCCAGCTCACCAAGTTTAGTGGCGGGGGGGGCGCCTAATGAGCAGTTCTTC.

The chain has TRBV27 and TRBJ1-2, with D perhaps TRBD1 (6 bases). The CDR3 spans 13 residues. Germline assignment: CDR1 MNHEY and CDR2 SMNVEV (reference sequence). Trimming removed 7 bases at V and 4 bases at J, with 13 bases between. CDR3 loop: CASKSTGTYGYTF. The DNA of the CDR3 is TGTGCCAGCAAATCCACAGGGACCTATGGCTACACCTTC.

This chain connects TRBV7-9 to TRBJ2-3; weak D call: TRBD1 (5 bases). The CDR3 contains 13 residues. With 1 base removed from V and 6 bases from J, the gap between germline ends came to 8 bases. Germline CDR1 SEHNR, CDR2 FQNEAQ (reference sequence). The CDR3, as DNA: TGTGCCAGCAGCTTAGGGAAGGGGGATACGCAGTATTTT. Its translation: CASSLGKGDTQYF.